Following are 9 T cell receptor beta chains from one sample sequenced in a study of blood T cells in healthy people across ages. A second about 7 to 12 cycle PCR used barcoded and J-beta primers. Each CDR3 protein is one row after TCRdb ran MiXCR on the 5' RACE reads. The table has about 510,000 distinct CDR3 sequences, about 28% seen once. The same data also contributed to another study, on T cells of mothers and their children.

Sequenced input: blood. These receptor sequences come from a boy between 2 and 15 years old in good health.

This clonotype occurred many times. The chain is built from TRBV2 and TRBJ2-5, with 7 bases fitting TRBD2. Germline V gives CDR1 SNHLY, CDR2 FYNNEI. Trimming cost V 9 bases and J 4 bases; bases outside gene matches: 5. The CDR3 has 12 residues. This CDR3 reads CASRLAGETQYF. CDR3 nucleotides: TGTGCCAGTAGATTAGCGGGAGAGACCCAGTACTTC. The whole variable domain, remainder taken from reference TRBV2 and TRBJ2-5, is EPEVTQTPSHQVTQMGQEVILRCVPISNHLYFYWYRQILGQKVEFLVSFYNNEISEKSEIFDDQFSVERPDGSNFTLKIRSTKLEDSAMYFCASRLAGETQYFGPGTRLLVL.

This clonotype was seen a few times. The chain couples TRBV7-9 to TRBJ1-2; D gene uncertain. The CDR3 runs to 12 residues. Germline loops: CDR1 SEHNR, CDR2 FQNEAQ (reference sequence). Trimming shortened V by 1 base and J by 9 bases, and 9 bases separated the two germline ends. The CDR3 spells CASSLGGLSYTF. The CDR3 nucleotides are TGTGCCAGCAGCTTAGGTGGACTCAGCTACACCTTC. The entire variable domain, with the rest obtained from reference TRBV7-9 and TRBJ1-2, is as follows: DTGVSQNPRHKITKRGQNVTFRCDPISEHNRLYWYRQTLGQGPEFLTYFQNEAQLEKSRLLSDRFSAERPKGSFSTLEIQRTEQGDSAMYLCASSLGGLSYTFGSGTRLTVV.

In nucleotides, the CDR3 is TGTGCCACGGGGGGGGAAACAGATACGCAGTATTTT. This codes for CATGGETDTQYF. J is TRBJ2-3 and V is TRBV10-3, with 8 nucleotides matching TRBD2. The CDR3 consists of 12 residues. V shed 10 bases and J 3 bases; nucleotides not matched to a gene: 3. The germline CDR1 and CDR2 sequences are ENHRY and SYGVKD.

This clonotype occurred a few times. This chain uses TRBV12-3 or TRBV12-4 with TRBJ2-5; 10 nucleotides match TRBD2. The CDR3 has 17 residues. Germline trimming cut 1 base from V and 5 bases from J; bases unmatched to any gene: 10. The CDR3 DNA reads TGTGCCAGCAGTTTAGGGCTAGCGGGAGTAGCTCGGGAGACCCAGTACTTC. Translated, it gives CASSLGLAGVARETQYF.

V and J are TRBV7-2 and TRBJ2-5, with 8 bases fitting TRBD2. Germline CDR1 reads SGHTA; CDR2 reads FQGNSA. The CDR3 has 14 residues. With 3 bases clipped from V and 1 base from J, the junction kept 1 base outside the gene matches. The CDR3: CASSFGGAQETQYF. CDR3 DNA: TGTGCCAGCAGCTTCGGGGGGGCCCAAGAGACCCAGTACTTC.

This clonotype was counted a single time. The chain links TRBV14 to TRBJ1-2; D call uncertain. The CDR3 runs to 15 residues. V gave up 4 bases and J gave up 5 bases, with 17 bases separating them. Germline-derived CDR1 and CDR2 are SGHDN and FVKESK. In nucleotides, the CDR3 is TGTGCCAGCAGCCTTGGTTTACCTGGTATATATGGCTACACCTTC. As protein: CASSLGLPGIYGYTF.

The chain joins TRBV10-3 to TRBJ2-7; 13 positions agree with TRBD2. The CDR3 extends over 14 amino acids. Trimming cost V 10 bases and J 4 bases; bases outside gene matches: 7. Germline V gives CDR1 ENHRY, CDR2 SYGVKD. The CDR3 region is CATTGLAGEYEQYF. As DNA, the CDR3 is TGTGCCACCACAGGACTAGCGGGAGAGTACGAGCAGTACTTC.

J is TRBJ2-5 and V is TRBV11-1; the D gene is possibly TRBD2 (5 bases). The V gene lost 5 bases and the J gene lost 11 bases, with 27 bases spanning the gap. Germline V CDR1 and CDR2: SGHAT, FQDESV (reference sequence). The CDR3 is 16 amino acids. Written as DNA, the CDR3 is TGTGCCAGCAGCCCTCCCTCCGGGCTAGCTATTTACAAGCAGTACTTC. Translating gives CASSPPSGLAIYKQYF.

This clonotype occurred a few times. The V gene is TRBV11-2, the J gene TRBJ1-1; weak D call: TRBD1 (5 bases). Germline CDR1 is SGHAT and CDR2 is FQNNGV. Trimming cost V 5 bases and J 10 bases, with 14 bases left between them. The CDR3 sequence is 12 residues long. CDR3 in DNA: TGTGCCAGCAGCCTGGGGGTTTCTGGAGCTTTCTTT. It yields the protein CASSLGVSGAFF.